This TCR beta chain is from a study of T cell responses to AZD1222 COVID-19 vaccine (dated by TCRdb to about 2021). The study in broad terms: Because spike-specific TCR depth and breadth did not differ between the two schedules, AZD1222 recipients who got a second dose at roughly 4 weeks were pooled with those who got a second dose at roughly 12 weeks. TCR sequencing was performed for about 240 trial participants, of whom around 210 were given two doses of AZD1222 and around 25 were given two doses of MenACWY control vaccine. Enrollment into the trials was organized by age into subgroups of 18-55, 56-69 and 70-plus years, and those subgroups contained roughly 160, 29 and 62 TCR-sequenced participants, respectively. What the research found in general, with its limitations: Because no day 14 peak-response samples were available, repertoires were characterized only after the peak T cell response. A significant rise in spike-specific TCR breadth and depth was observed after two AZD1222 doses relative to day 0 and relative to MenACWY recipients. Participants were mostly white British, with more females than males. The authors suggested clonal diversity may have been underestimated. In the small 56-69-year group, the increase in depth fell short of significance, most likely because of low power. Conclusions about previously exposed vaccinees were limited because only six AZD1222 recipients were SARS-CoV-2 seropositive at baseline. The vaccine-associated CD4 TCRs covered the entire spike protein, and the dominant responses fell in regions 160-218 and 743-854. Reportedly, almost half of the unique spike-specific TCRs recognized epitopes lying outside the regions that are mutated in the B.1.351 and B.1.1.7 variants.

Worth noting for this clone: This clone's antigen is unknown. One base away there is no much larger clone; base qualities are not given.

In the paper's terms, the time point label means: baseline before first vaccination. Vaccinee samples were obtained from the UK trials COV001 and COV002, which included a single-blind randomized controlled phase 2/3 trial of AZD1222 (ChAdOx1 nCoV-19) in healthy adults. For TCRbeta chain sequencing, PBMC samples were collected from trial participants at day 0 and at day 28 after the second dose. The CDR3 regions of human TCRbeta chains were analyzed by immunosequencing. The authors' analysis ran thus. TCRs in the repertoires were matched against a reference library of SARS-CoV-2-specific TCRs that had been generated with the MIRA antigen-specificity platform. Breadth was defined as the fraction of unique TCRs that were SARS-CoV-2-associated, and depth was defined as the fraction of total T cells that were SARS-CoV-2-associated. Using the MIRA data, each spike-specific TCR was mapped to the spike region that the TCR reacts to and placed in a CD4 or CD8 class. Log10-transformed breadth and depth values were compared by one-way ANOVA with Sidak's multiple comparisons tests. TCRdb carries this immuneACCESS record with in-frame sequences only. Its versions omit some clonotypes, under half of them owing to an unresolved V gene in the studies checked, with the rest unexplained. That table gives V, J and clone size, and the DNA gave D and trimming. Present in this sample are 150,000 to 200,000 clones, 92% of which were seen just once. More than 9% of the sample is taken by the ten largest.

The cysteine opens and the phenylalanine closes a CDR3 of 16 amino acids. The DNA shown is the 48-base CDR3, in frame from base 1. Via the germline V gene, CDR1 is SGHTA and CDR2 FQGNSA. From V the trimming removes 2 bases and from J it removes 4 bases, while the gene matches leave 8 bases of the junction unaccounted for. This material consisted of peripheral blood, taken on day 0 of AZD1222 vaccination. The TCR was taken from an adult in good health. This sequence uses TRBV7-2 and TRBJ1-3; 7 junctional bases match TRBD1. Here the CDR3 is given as CASSLREGGKGNTIYF. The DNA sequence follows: TGTGCCAGCAGCTTACGGGAAGGGGGCAAGGGAAACACCATATATTTT.